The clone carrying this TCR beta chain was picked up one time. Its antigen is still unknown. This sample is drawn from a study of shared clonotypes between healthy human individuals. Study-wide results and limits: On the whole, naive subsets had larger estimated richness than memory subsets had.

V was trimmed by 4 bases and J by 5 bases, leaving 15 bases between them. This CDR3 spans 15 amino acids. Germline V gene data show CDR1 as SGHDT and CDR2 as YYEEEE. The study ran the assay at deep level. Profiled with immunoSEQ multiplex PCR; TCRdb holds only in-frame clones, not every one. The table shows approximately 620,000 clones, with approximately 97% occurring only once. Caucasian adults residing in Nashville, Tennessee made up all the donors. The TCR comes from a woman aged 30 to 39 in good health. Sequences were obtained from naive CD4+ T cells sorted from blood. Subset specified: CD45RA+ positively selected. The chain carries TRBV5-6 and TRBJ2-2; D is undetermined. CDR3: CASSLLSLGTGELFF. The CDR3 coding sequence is TGTGCCAGCAGCCTGCTATCTCTCGGGACCGGGGAGCTGTTTTTT.